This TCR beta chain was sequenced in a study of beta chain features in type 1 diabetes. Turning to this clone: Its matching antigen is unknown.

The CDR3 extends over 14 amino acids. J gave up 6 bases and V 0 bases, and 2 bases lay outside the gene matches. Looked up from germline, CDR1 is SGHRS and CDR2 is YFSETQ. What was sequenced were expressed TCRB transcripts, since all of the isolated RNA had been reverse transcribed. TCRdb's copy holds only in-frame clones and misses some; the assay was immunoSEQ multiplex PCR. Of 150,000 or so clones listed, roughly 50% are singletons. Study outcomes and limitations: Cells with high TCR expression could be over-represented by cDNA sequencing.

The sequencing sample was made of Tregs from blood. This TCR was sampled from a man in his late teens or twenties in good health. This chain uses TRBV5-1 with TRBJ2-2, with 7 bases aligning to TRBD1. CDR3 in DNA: TGCGCCAGCAGCTTGGCAGGGGGTCCCGGGGAGCTGTTTTTT. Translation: CASSLAGGPGELFF. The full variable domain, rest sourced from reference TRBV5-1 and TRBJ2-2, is KAGVTQTPRYLIKTRGQQVTLSCSPISGHRSVSWYQQTPGQGLQFLFEYFSETQRNKGNFPGRFSGRQFSNSRSEMNVSTLELGDSALYLCASSLAGGPGELFFGEGSRLTVL.